This passage covers 5 T cell receptor beta chains from one sample sequenced in a study of PD-L1 blockade in urothelial cancer. Measured with immunoSEQ multiplex PCR; TCRdb has only the in-frame clones, and not every one. The data contain just under 30,000 clones, about 90% of them singletons. Sample: PBMCs, taken around atezolizumab (anti-PD-L1) treatment. These receptors originate from a man aged 50-59 years with urothelial cancer.

Worth noting for this clone: The identical CDR3 is also encoded by other nucleotide sequences in the sample. This chain's CDR3 is CASSSGTGFYNEQFF. CDR3 nucleotides: TGTGCCAGCAGTTCCGGGACAGGGTTCTACAATGAGCAGTTCTTC. The chain combines TRBV27 with TRBJ2-1, with TRBD1 matching over 9 bases. This CDR3 comprises 15 residues. The germline CDR1 and CDR2 sequences are MNHEY and SMNVEV (reference sequence). V shed 4 bases, J shed 3 bases, and the junction held 4 bases outside the gene matches.

The chain carries TRBV2 and TRBJ2-5; 9 bases are shared with TRBD2. CDR1 SNHLY and CDR2 FYNNEI come from the germline V gene. Trimming took 7 bases from V and 5 from J; bases not matched to a gene: 11. The CDR3 runs 15 residues. This CDR3 is CASNMGGGAWETQYF. CDR3 bases: TGTGCCAGCAATATGGGCGGGGGGGCTTGGGAGACCCAGTACTTC.

V and J are TRBV29-1 and TRBJ2-1, with 9 bases aligning to TRBD2. CDR1 is SQVTM and CDR2 is ANQGSEA in the germline V gene. This CDR3 region has 18 residues. V lost 6 bases to trimming and J lost 0 bases; unmatched junction nucleotides: 15. CDR3: CSVRASSGIPSSYNEQFF. The CDR3 DNA follows: TGCAGCGTCCGAGCTTCTAGCGGGATACCGAGCTCCTACAATGAGCAGTTCTTC.

The chain has TRBV10-1 and TRBJ2-7, with a weak D call TRBD1 (5 bases). V was shortened by 0 bases and J by 6 bases, with 9 bases between the two germline ends. CDR3 size: 13 residues. In germline, CDR1 is WNHNN, CDR2 SYGVQD (reference sequence). CDR3 residues: CASSESSRGEQYF. Here the CDR3 DNA reads TGCGCCAGCAGTGAGTCTTCAAGGGGCGAGCAGTACTTC.

V and J are TRBV5-4 and TRBJ1-1, with D possibly matching TRBD1 (5 bases). The germline V gene encodes CDR1 SGHNT and CDR2 YYREEE (reference sequence). Trimming took off 0 bases at V and 5 bases at J, with 17 bases between the two ends. CDR3 length: 16 amino acids. The CDR3 DNA reads as TGTGCCAGCAGCTTGGGGGAGGGGAGGGTGGGGACTGAAGCTTTCTTT. It encodes CASSLGEGRVGTEAFF.